This T cell receptor beta chain was identified in a study of T cell repertoires in cytomegalovirus infection. At the level of the study: Based on public TCR beta signatures, there were indications of CMV infection and of a matching HLA type.

TCRdb processed the reads anew with MiXCR; each CDR3 protein has one entry. The sample holds fewer than 550,000 distinct CDR3 sequences, about 15% seen once. Trimming removed 5 bases from V and 10 bases from J; junction bases left unmatched: 5. CDR1 SGHTA and CDR2 FQGTGA come from the germline V gene. The CDR3 is made up of 14 amino acids. This clonotype showed up many times. The specimen was CD8+ T cells from PBMCs. This rearrangement joins TRBV7-3 to TRBJ1-6, with 10 bases aligning to TRBD1. The clonotype comes from a human donor in good health (CMV status not recorded). Some clones in this sample may be carry-over from other donors' samples. The CDR3 nucleotides are TGTGCCAGCAGCCGGGACAGGGGAGGATCACCCCTCCACTTT. The encoded protein is CASSRDRGGSPLHF.